This is a list of T cell receptor beta chains from one sample in a study of spatial heterogeneity in lung cancer. TCRdb reanalysed the 5' RACE reads using MiXCR and keeps one entry per CDR3 protein. The sample holds 1,000 to 1,500 distinct CDR3 sequences, 6% to 7.5% seen once. The specimen comprised normal lung tissue next to the tumor, sampled at surgery. Receptors were obtained from a male donor with early-stage non-small cell lung cancer. Both conserved end residues are part of each CDR3. Fields, in order: V gene, D gene, J gene, CDR3 protein. D genes are given only for firm matches.

TRBV6-1	TRBD2	TRBJ2-7	CASSPSGTSSYEQYF
TRBV6-6	TRBD2	TRBJ2-1	CASIPRLAPRSYNEQFF
TRBV25-1	.	TRBJ1-4	CASSVGRLTNEKLFF
TRBV6-2/TRBV6-3	TRBD2	TRBJ2-3	CASRTSGTDTQYF
TRBV7-2	.	TRBJ1-6	CASTISGTNNSPLHF
TRBV29-1	.	TRBJ2-5	CSAGPGLSQETQYF
TRBV5-1	.	TRBJ1-5	CASSLSGMSNQPQHF
TRBV7-9	.	TRBJ1-3	CASSGSDGSSGNTIYF
TRBV7-6	.	TRBJ2-7	CASSPVIAYEQYF
TRBV29-1	.	TRBJ1-2	CSVERVNYGYTF
TRBV9	TRBD1	TRBJ1-2	CASSVARGQGADGYTF
TRBV5-6	.	TRBJ2-2	CASSFHSGETGELFF
TRBV7-2	.	TRBJ2-7	CASTPTTFYEQYF
TRBV9	.	TRBJ2-7	CASSVGGGGTYEQYF
TRBV10-3	TRBD1	TRBJ1-2	CAIRGQGDSNYGYTF
TRBV12-3/TRBV12-4	.	TRBJ1-1	CASSFQGSGTEAFF
TRBV20-1	TRBD1	TRBJ2-7	CSAGAGTGGYEQYF
TRBV20-1	TRBD2	TRBJ2-7	CSARDRGGIYEQYF
TRBV4-3	.	TRBJ1-1	CASSQETGTPAFF
TRBV30	.	TRBJ1-4	CAWNRLDYEKLFF
TRBV4-1	.	TRBJ2-7	CASSQDTGVGTNSLEQYF
TRBV7-2	TRBD2	TRBJ2-1	CASSQPLAGGTNNEQFF
TRBV5-1	.	TRBJ2-3	CASSLQGGGSTDTQYF
TRBV3-1	.	TRBJ2-6	CASRSPGANVLTF
TRBV12-3/TRBV12-4	TRBD2	TRBJ2-2	CASSSRAGAGELFF
TRBV28	TRBD1	TRBJ2-7	CAGSTGQGSYEQYF
TRBV7-2	TRBD2	TRBJ2-7	CASSPTGGGLYEQYF
TRBV5-1	.	TRBJ2-5	CASRVTSTQETQYF
TRBV5-6	TRBD1	TRBJ2-2	CASSLGGQGAPELFF
TRBV9	.	TRBJ2-5	CASSVMGQTSPPETQYF
TRBV7-9	.	TRBJ1-3	CASSPTTGISGNTIYF
TRBV6-1	.	TRBJ2-5	CASSVASGGGQETQYF